This is a list of T cell receptor beta chains from one sample in a study of siplizumab effects on memory and regulatory T cells. Only in-frame clones appear in the TCRdb table, and some are missing; sequencing was by immunoSEQ multiplex PCR. The sample has around 95,000 clones; about 95% are singletons. The sequenced sample was non-Treg CD4+ T cells sorted from blood. These receptors were collected from a human donor in good health. CDR3s include the opening cysteine and the closing phenylalanine or tryptophan. Each record gives: clone size, J gene, V gene, D gene, CDR3 DNA, CDR3 protein. D genes are given only for firm matches. Only some rows state a clone size, as once, few, many or a class for expanded clones.

>NA|TRBJ1-5|TRBV19|NA
TGTGCCAGTAGTACCAACAGGGAACGCAATCAGCCCCAGCATTTT
CASSTNRERNQPQHF
>NA|TRBJ2-7|TRBV20-1|NA
TGCAGTGCTGGCCGGGCCTACGAGCAGTACTTC
CSAGRAYEQYF
>NA|TRBJ2-3|TRBV11-2|TRBD2
TGTGCCAGCAGCGGGGGGACTAGTTTGCGCACAGATACGCAGTATTTT
CASSGGTSLRTDTQYF
>NA|TRBJ1-5|TRBV15|NA
TGTGCCACCAGCAGTATCAATCAGCCCCAGCATTTT
CATSSINQPQHF
>NA|TRBJ2-6|TRBV5-1|NA
TGCGCCAGCAGCCCCCCCGTCTCTGGGGCCAACGTCCTGACTTTC
CASSPPVSGANVLTF
>NA|TRBJ2-5|TRBV2|TRBD2
TGTGCCAGCAGTGAGATTAGCGGGAGCCAAGAGACCCAGTACTTC
CASSEISGSQETQYF
>NA|TRBJ2-1|TRBV6-1|NA
TGTGCCAGCAGTGATCACCTGCCGAGGGCCAATGAGCAGTTCTTC
CASSDHLPRANEQFF
>NA|TRBJ2-2|TRBV7-6|NA
TGTGCCAGCAGCTTATCCAGAATCACCGGGGAGCTGTTTTTT
CASSLSRITGELFF
>NA|TRBJ1-3|TRBV9|NA
TGTGCCAGCAGCGTAGCTGGGAGCTCTGGAAACACCATATATTTT
CASSVAGSSGNTIYF
>few|TRBJ1-6|TRBV2|TRBD1
TGTGCCAGCAGTGGGGGACAGGGGAGTTCACCCCTCCACTTT
CASSGGQGSSPLHF
>NA|TRBJ2-6|TRBV11-3|TRBD2
TGTGCCAGCAGAAAGGGACTAGCGGACACATTGAGCTCTGGGGCCAACGTCCTGACTTTC
CASRKGLADTLSSGANVLTF
>NA|TRBJ1-3|TRBV5-8|NA
TGTGCCAGCAGCTTCCCCGTGGGCTCTGGAAACACCATATATTTT
CASSFPVGSGNTIYF
>NA|TRBJ1-2|TRBV6-5|NA
TGTGCCAGCAGTTACCAGGGGAGCTACACCTTC
CASSYQGSYTF
>once|TRBJ1-2|TRBV6-5|NA
TGTGCCAGCAGTGTCCTACAGGGAAACTATGGCTACACCTTC
CASSVLQGNYGYTF
>NA|TRBJ2-3|TRBV29-1|TRBD2
TGCAGCGCCGATCCAGCGGGAGGGCCATTCGTTACAGATACGCAGTATTTT
CSADPAGGPFVTDTQYF
>NA|TRBJ2-5|TRBV27|TRBD1
TGTGCCAGCAGCTACAGCCCCCACGGGACAGGGGGTACCCAGTACTTC
CASSYSPHGTGGTQYF
>once|TRBJ1-2|TRBV27|TRBD1
TGTGCCAGCAGTTCGACAGGGTGGGGCTATGGCTACACCTTC
CASSSTGWGYGYTF
>NA|TRBJ1-5|TRBV11-2|TRBD1
TGTGCCAGCAGCGTCGGACAGGGTAATCAGCCCCAGCATTTT
CASSVGQGNQPQHF
>few|TRBJ1-1|TRBV28|NA
TGTGCCAGCAGTTTCGGGGGAGGGGGATTTACTGAAGCTTTCTTT
CASSFGGGGFTEAFF